The 4 T cell receptor beta chains in this list originate from one sample, sequenced in a study of T cell responses to AZD1222 COVID-19 vaccine. The assay was immunoSEQ multiplex PCR, and TCRdb's table has in-frame clones only and misses some. The repertoire holds roughly 130,000 clones, with approximately 90% as singletons. The sample in question was peripheral blood, obtained on day 0 of AZD1222 vaccination. These receptors all stem from an adult in good health.

CDR3 bases: TGCAGCGGCCATACAGGGGCAGGTGGCTACACCTTC. It translates to CSGHTGAGGYTF. The rearrangement uses TRBV29-1 and TRBJ1-2, with 7 bases identical to TRBD1. The V segment lost 7 bases and the J segment 7 bases; nucleotides outside the gene matches: 9. Germline assignment: CDR1 SQVTM and CDR2 ANQGSEA. The CDR3 is 12 amino acids.

The chain carries TRBV28 and TRBJ1-1; D may be TRBD1 (6 bases). The CDR3 extends over 16 amino acids. V was pared by 5 bases and J by 5 bases, with 21 bases between. Germline V lookup: CDR1 MDHEN, CDR2 SYDVKM. The CDR3 coding sequence is TGTGCCAGCAGTCGGCCGAGCGGGGGCTTTAGTACTGAAGCTTTCTTT. This translates into CASSRPSGGFSTEAFF.

The chain couples TRBV29-1 to TRBJ1-1; 7 bases fit TRBD1. Germline CDR1 and CDR2: SQVTM and ANQGSEA. V gave up 4 bases and J gave up 11 bases; unmatched junction bases: 10. CDR3 length equals 12 residues. The CDR3 DNA sequence: TGCAGCGTTGGTTCAGGGGGGAGAAGGGCTTTCTTT. Translation: CSVGSGGRRAFF. Full variable domain (missing parts from reference TRBV29-1 and TRBJ1-1): SAVISQKPSRDICQRGTSLTIQCQVDSQVTMMFWYRQQPGQSLTLIATANQGSEATYESGFVIDKFPISRPNLTFSTLTVSNMSPEDSSIYLCSVGSGGRRAFFGQGTRLTVV.

The V call is TRBV20-1, the J call TRBJ1-2; 7 bases are shared with TRBD1. J was trimmed by 4 bases and V by 3 bases; bases with no gene match: 2. Germline CDR1 and CDR2: DFQATT and SNEGSKA (reference sequence). The CDR3 contains 12 residues. CDR3 in DNA: TGCAGTGCTAGTACAGGGGTCTATGGCTACACCTTC. Its translation is CSASTGVYGYTF.